These 9 T cell receptor beta chains came from one sample sequenced in a study of cytomegalovirus exposure and HLA in healthy donors. The PCR made use of 60 Vbeta and 13 Jbeta primers. Clones were read by immunoSEQ multiplex PCR, and TCRdb kept only the in-frame ones, dropping some. The sample consists of roughly 98,000 clones, roughly 74% of them appearing once. The sequenced sample consisted of PBMCs. The receptors stem from a female donor in good health and CMV-seropositive.

Only one count was recorded for this clone. This chain joins TRBV6-4 and TRBJ2-1; TRBD2 matches 13 bases. CDR3 size: 16 residues. Germline CDR1 MRHNA, CDR2 SNTAGT. The J segment lost 4 bases and the V segment lost 8 bases, leaving 8 bases of the junction unmatched. CDR3 loop: CASSRGLAGLYNEQFF. The CDR3 bases are TGTGCCAGCTCACGGGGACTAGCGGGACTATACAATGAGCAGTTCTTC.

This clone was picked up a small number of times. This sequence joins TRBV4-1 and TRBJ2-3; TRBD2 matches 8 bases. The CDR3 length is 16 residues. V was clipped by 0 bases and J by 4 bases; unmatched bases: 6. Germline V gene sequence: CDR1 MGHRA, CDR2 YSYEKL. In nucleotides, the CDR3 is TGCGCCAGCAGCCAAGACAACAGCGGGAGCGCAGATACGCAGTATTTT. Translation gives CASSQDNSGSADTQYF.

The J gene is TRBJ2-5, the V gene TRBV20-1; possibly TRBD2 for D (6 bases). CDR1 and CDR2 from the germline V gene are DFQATT and SNEGSKA (reference sequence). The CDR3 extends over 11 amino acids. V lost 6 bases and J 11 bases, leaving 16 bases between the germline ends. The CDR3 sequence: CSASGGEEQYF. The CDR3 nucleotides are TGCAGTGCCTCAGGAGGGGAAGAGCAGTACTTC.

The V call is TRBV7-2, the J call TRBJ2-5; 8 nucleotides line up with TRBD1. V dropped 4 bases and J dropped 5; count of bases not matched to a gene: 3. The germline V gene encodes CDR1 SGHTA and CDR2 FQGNSA. This CDR3 comprises 13 residues. The chain's CDR3 is CASSWTGMETQYF. The CDR3 nucleotides are TGTGCCAGCAGCTGGACAGGGATGGAGACCCAGTACTTC.

The J gene is TRBJ2-3, the V gene TRBV7-9; D is unclear. The ends were cut back, 4 bases at V and 1 base at J, with 6 bases in the middle. The CDR3 is 13 amino acids. In germline, CDR1 is SEHNR, CDR2 FQNEAQ (reference sequence). For the CDR3, the DNA is TGTGCCAGCAGCTCGTCAGGCACAGATACGCAGTATTTT. This translates into CASSSSGTDTQYF.

The chain carries TRBV5-8 and TRBJ2-5; no definite D call. Germline values: CDR1 SGHTS, CDR2 YDEGEE. Trimming left V 0 bases short and J 9 bases short, with 9 bases between. The CDR3 loop spans 12 amino acids. The CDR3 bases are TGTGCCAGCAGCTTGGGTGAGGAGCCCCAGTACTTC. Encoded protein: CASSLGEEPQYF.

V usage is TRBV4-1 and J usage is TRBJ2-1; D perhaps matches TRBD1 (5 bases). Trimming pared 0 bases from V and 9 bases from J, leaving 9 bases between. Germline CDR1 reads MGHRA; CDR2 reads YSYEKL. The length of the CDR3 is 13 residues. CDR3 sequence: CASSQDPDSEQFF. In DNA, the CDR3 is TGCGCCAGCAGCCAAGACCCCGACAGTGAGCAGTTCTTC.

The genes are TRBV7-2 and TRBJ2-5, with D hard to call. The CDR3 length is 13 residues. Per the germline V gene, CDR1 is SGHTA and CDR2 is FQGNSA. Trimming cost V 3 bases and J 2 bases, with 7 bases left between them. CDR3 loop: CASSFAGQETQYF. The CDR3 coding sequence is TGTGCCAGCAGCTTTGCAGGACAAGAGACCCAGTACTTC.

The CDR3 bases are TGTGCCAGCAGCGTAGTTCCCCCGTATGGCTACACCTTC. Translated: CASSVVPPYGYTF. The genes are TRBV9 and TRBJ1-2; the D is unclear. The CDR3 consists of 13 residues. V was trimmed by 0 bases and J by 5 bases, leaving 8 bases between them. Per germline, CDR1 SGDLS and CDR2 YYNGEE.